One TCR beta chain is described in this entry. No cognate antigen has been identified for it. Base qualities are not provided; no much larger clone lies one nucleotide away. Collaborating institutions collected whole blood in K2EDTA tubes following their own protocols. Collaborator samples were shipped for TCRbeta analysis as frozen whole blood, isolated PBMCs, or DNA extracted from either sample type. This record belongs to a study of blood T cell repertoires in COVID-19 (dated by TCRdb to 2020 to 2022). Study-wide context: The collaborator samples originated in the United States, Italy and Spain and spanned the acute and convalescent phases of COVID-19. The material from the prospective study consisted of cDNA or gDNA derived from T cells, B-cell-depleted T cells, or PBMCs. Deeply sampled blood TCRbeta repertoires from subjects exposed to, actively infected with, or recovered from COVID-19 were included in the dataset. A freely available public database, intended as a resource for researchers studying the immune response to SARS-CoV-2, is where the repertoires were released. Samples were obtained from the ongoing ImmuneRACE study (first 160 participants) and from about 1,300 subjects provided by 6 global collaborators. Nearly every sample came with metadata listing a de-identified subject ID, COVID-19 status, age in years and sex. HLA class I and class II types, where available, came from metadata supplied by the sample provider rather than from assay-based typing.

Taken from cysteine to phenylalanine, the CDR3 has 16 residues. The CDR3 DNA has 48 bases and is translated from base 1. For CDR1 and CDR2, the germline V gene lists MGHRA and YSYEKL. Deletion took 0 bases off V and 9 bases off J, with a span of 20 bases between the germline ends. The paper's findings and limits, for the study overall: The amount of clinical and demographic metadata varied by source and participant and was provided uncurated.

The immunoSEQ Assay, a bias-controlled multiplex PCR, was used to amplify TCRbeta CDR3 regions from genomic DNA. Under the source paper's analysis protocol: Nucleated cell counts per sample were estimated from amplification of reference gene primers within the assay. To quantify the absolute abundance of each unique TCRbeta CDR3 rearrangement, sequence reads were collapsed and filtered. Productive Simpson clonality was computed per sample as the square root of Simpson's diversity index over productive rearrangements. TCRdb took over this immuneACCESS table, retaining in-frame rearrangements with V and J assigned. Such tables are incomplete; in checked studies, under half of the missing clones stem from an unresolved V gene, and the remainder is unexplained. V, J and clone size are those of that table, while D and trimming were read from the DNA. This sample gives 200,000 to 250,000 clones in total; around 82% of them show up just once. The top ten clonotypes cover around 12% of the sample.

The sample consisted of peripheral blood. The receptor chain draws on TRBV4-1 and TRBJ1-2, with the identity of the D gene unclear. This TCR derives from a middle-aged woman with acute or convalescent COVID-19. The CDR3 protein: CASSQDLLGIRRSYTF. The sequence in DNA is TGCGCCAGCAGCCAAGATTTACTCGGGATCCGGCGGAGCTACACCTTC.